This T cell receptor beta chain was captured by sequencing in a study of Ad26.COV2.S vaccination and SARS-CoV-2 variants. Overall study context: It was the COV1001 Ad26.COV2.S trial arm that included the donor. Study-wide points: Once vaccination had occurred, spike-specific CD8+ and CD4+ T cell responses reportedly showed substantial breadth.

A remark on this clone: Its specificity is not known.

Treatment noted: roughly 20 received Ad26.COV2.S at low or high dose, single or two shots; about 5 received placebo; per-sample allocation not given. All samples were drawn on day 63, counting from the first vaccine or placebo injection. Expressing Wuhan-strain SARS-CoV-2 spike, an Ad26 vector served as the vaccine. The CDR3 has 15 residues. V was pared by 0 bases and J by 7 bases, with 14 bases between. Germline CDR1 and CDR2: SGHKS and YYEKEE (reference sequence). Data came from immunoSEQ multiplex PCR; TCRdb stores just in-frame clones and leaves some out. The sample carries approximately 350,000 clones, around four fifths recorded once.

The origin of this receptor is a person between 18 and 65 years old who received the Ad26.COV2.S COVID-19 vaccine or a placebo. The input for sequencing was peripheral blood, taken in a trial of Ad26.COV2.S vaccine versus placebo. The chain combines TRBV5-5 with TRBJ1-5; TRBD1 is a possible D gene (6 bases). The DNA of the CDR3 is TGTGCCAGCAGCTTGGGACTACAGACAGGCCAGCCCCAGCATTTT. Translated, it gives CASSLGLQTGQPQHF.